This passage covers 22 T cell receptor beta chains from one sample sequenced in a study of blood T cell repertoires in COVID-19. The protocol was immunoSEQ multiplex PCR, while the TCRdb copy is restricted to in-frame clones and leaves out a portion. This table holds about 140,000 clones, 80% to 90% found once. Sequenced input: peripheral blood. The receptor set was obtained from a human donor with acute or convalescent COVID-19. The donor label of this sample is uncertain.

Only a few counts were recorded for this clone. The chain uses TRBV12-3 or TRBV12-4 and TRBJ1-2; TRBD1 agrees at 7 bases. The CDR3 sequence is 13 residues long. After removal of 6 bases from V and 9 bases from J, the junction contained 10 bases not matched to a gene. The CDR3 region has the DNA TGTGCCAGCAGCTTCAGGGGGGAGAGTTGCTACACCTTC. Translation: CASSFRGESCYTF.

This sequence joins TRBV18 and TRBJ2-3; the D is unclear. The CDR3 sequence is 14 residues long. Germline V CDR1 and CDR2: KGHSH, LQKENI. V was pared by 0 bases and J by 0 bases, with 4 bases between. CDR3 in amino acids: CASSPPQSTDTQYF. The DNA of the CDR3 is TGTGCCAGCTCACCACCGCAGAGCACAGATACGCAGTATTTT. Full variable domain (outside the CDR3, taken from reference TRBV18 and TRBJ2-3): NAGVMQNPRHLVRRRGQEARLRCSPMKGHSHVYWYRQLPEEGLKFMVYLQKENIIDESGMPKERFSAEFPKEGPSILRIQQVVRGDSAAYFCASSPPQSTDTQYFGPGTRLTVL.

The chain combines TRBV5-4 with TRBJ1-3, with TRBD1 as a possible D gene (5 bases). Germline V CDR1 and CDR2: SGHNT, YYREEE (reference sequence). Trimming shortened V by 0 bases and J by 1 base, and 8 bases separated the two germline ends. This CDR3 is built from 15 residues. The CDR3 DNA follows: TGTGCCAGCAGCTTGGTCGGGGGATCTGGAAACACCATATATTTT. This sequence encodes CASSLVGGSGNTIYF.

This clone was found a few times. The chain is built from TRBV5-5 and TRBJ1-6, with a possible D match to TRBD1 (6 bases). Germline CDR1 reads SGHKS; CDR2 reads YYEKEE (reference sequence). CDR3 length: 15 residues. V was pared by 2 bases and J by 10 bases, with 16 bases between. CDR3 sequence reads: CASSLSGQTKSPLHF. The CDR3, as DNA: TGTGCCAGCAGCTTATCCGGACAGACTAAATCACCCCTCCACTTT. Based on the CDR3 plus reference TRBV5-5 and TRBJ1-6, the full variable domain is DAGVTQSPTHLIKTRGQQVTLRCSPISGHKSVSWYQQVLGQGPQFIFQYYEKEERGRGNFPDRFSARQFPNYSSELNVNALLLGDSALYLCASSLSGQTKSPLHFGNGTRLTVT.

This chain joins TRBV24-1 and TRBJ2-5; no firm D call. V shed 3 bases and J shed 0 bases, with 13 bases lying between them. The CDR3 covers 16 residues. CDR1 and CDR2 (germline): KGHDR, SFDVKD. The CDR3 nucleotides are TGTGCCACCAGTGATGGCGGTACCCCGTACCAAGAGACCCAGTACTTC. It specifies CATSDGGTPYQETQYF.

The chain uses TRBV6-6 and TRBJ2-7; D possibly corresponds to TRBD2 (5 bases). From germline, CDR1 is MNHNY and CDR2 SVGAGI (reference sequence). This CDR3 spans 16 amino acids. Trimming cost V 0 bases and J 0 bases, with 12 bases left between them. The CDR3 here is CASSYSQITSSYEQYF. CDR3 DNA sequence: TGTGCCAGCAGTTACTCTCAAATTACTAGCTCCTACGAGCAGTACTTC.

V usage is TRBV6-6 and J usage is TRBJ1-4, with 11 bases identical to TRBD1. This CDR3 has 15 residues. The germline V gene has CDR1 MNHNY and CDR2 SVGAGI (reference sequence). V gave up 5 bases and J gave up 7 bases; unmatched junction bases: 6. DNA for the CDR3: TGTGCCAGCAGTCGCCAGGGGACAGGGGGTGAAAAACTGTTTTTT. Protein product: CASSRQGTGGEKLFF.

In regard to this clone: This specimen includes other DNA sequences encoding the same CDR3. This chain joins TRBV5-4 and TRBJ2-7, with 7 nucleotides matching TRBD1. V dropped 3 bases and J dropped 2; count of bases not matched to a gene: 5. The CDR3 totals 14 residues. Germline V gene data show CDR1 as SGHNT and CDR2 as YYREEE (reference sequence). The CDR3 protein is CASSSRDSPYEQYF. DNA of the CDR3: TGTGCCAGCAGCTCCCGGGACAGCCCCTACGAGCAGTACTTC.

The chain is built from TRBV3-1 (or the pseudogene TRBV3-2) and TRBJ2-3, with TRBD2 matching over 7 bases. The CDR3 loop spans 21 amino acids. CDR1 is LGHDT, CDR2 YNNKEL, per germline (reference sequence). V gave up 1 base and J gave up 2 bases; unmatched junction bases: 21. CDR3 sequence: CASSQVPLTSRLLGNTDTQYF. CDR3 nucleotide sequence: TGTGCCAGCAGCCAAGTCCCTCTGACTAGCCGTCTCCTGGGCAACACAGATACGCAGTATTTT.

This clone was counted a single time. The chain is built from TRBV27 and TRBJ1-5, with D uncertain. Between the trimmed V and J ends, which lost 5 bases and 3 bases, there was a span of 5 bases. The germline V gene encodes CDR1 MNHEY and CDR2 SMNVEV (reference sequence). This CDR3 has 12 residues. CDR3 amino acids: CASSPYNQPQHF. DNA of the CDR3: TGTGCCAGCAGTCCGTACAATCAGCCCCAGCATTTT.

CDR3 DNA sequence: TGTGCCAGCAGTCGGACAGGGACCACCGGGGAGCTGTTTTTT. Translating it yields CASSRTGTTGELFF. The rearrangement uses TRBV5-4 and TRBJ2-2, with 8 bases matching TRBD1. Per the germline V gene, CDR1 is SGHNT and CDR2 is YYREEE (reference sequence). J was trimmed by 4 bases and V by 5 bases; bases with no gene match: 4. The CDR3 sequence is 14 residues long.

V and J are TRBV6-2 or TRBV6-3 and TRBJ2-3, with 14 positions matching TRBD2. Germline trimming cut 4 bases from V and 8 bases from J; bases unmatched to any gene: 8. The CDR3 is 16 amino acids. The germline CDR1 and CDR2 sequences are MNHEY and SVGEGT. CDR3 region: CASSFETSGGAGTQYF. Written as DNA, the CDR3 is TGTGCCAGCAGTTTCGAGACTAGCGGGGGGGCCGGTACGCAGTATTTT.

The CDR3, as DNA: TGTGCCAGCAGTTCAACAGGGAGGGAGTTCTTC. Amino acid sequence: CASSSTGREFF. The chain has TRBV12-3 or TRBV12-4 and TRBJ2-1; weak D call: TRBD2 (7 bases). Trimming pared 4 bases from V and 14 bases from J, leaving 12 bases between. CDR3 length: 11 amino acids.

The chain employs TRBV19 and TRBJ1-1, with unresolved D. The germline V gene has CDR1 LNHDA and CDR2 SQIVND (reference sequence). The CDR3 spans 17 residues. V was pared by 1 base and J by 3 bases, with 18 bases between. CDR3 sequence: CASSIVGPARGYTEAFF. CDR3 coding DNA: TGTGCCAGTAGTATAGTAGGCCCCGCGAGAGGGTACACTGAAGCTTTCTTT. Full variable domain (outside the CDR3, taken from reference TRBV19 and TRBJ1-1): DGGITQSPKYLFRKEGQNVTLSCEQNLNHDAMYWYRQDPGQGLRLIYYSQIVNDFQKGDIAEGYSVSREKKESFPLTVTSAQKNPTAFYLCASSIVGPARGYTEAFFGQGTRLTVV.

The genes are TRBV2 and TRBJ1-5, with TRBD1 matching 10 bases. Germline CDR1 reads SNHLY; CDR2 reads FYNNEI. The CDR3 is 15 amino acids. The V segment lost 6 bases and the J segment 2 bases; nucleotides outside the gene matches: 4. This CDR3 reads CASRGTGAGNQPQHF. In nucleotides, the CDR3 is TGTGCCAGCAGAGGGACAGGGGCTGGCAATCAGCCCCAGCATTTT.

The V call is TRBV6-2 or TRBV6-3, the J call TRBJ2-1; 7 bases agree with TRBD2. The ends lost 2 bases at V and 1 base at J; junction bases unmatched: 2. The germline V gene has CDR1 MNHEY and CDR2 SVGEGT. The CDR3 totals 15 residues. The CDR3 DNA reads TGTGCCAGCAGTTACACGGGAGGTTCCTACAATGAGCAGTTCTTC. Translated: CASSYTGGSYNEQFF.

The J gene is TRBJ1-6, the V gene TRBV7-2, with 7 bases lining up with TRBD1. Germline V gene data show CDR1 as SGHTA and CDR2 as FQGNSA. Trimming removed 5 bases from V and 7 bases from J; junction bases left unmatched: 5. The CDR3 sequence is 14 residues long. The CDR3 loop reads CASSVGTVNSPLHF. CDR3 bases: TGTGCCAGCAGCGTAGGGACAGTGAATTCACCCCTCCACTTT.

This sequence joins TRBV21-1 and TRBJ1-5. TRBV21-1 is shown as a pseudogene. This CDR3 is built from 16 residues. The CDR3 DNA reads TGTGCCAGCAGCAAATTGGGGAAGGAGGGCAATCAGCCCCAGCATTTT. Translating it yields CASSKLGKEGNQPQHF.

The V gene is TRBV6-5, the J gene TRBJ1-1; the match to TRBD1 covers 9 bases. The length of the CDR3 is 14 residues. Germline V gene data show CDR1 as MNHEY and CDR2 as SVGAGI. V shed 5 bases and J 1 base; nucleotides not matched to a gene: 2. CDR3 region: CASSRTGENTEAFF. The DNA for the CDR3 is TGTGCCAGCAGTCGGACAGGGGAGAACACTGAAGCTTTCTTT.

V usage is TRBV6-5 and J usage is TRBJ1-3, with D maybe TRBD1 (6 bases). CDR1 and CDR2 from the germline V gene are MNHEY and SVGAGI. The germline V and J ends were trimmed by 2 bases and 2 bases, with 13 bases remaining between them. The CDR3 totals 16 residues. The CDR3 loop is CASSYTQGSAGNTIYF. DNA for the CDR3: TGTGCCAGCAGTTACACACAGGGTTCGGCTGGAAACACCATATATTTT.

The rearrangement uses TRBV2 and TRBJ2-5; 8 positions agree with TRBD2. After removal of 10 bases from V and 2 bases from J, the junction contained 12 bases not matched to a gene. The CDR3 covers 15 residues. Germline V gives CDR1 SNHLY, CDR2 FYNNEI. CDR3 nucleotides: TGTGCCACCGTCCCGAGGTTAGCGGGACAAGAGACCCAGTACTTC. Residues: CATVPRLAGQETQYF.

This clone was counted a single time. This sequence joins TRBV4-2 and TRBJ1-1, with 9 bases that match TRBD1. Looked up from germline, CDR1 is LGHNA and CDR2 is YNFKEQ. The CDR3 consists of 14 residues. The junction had 3 bases not matched to a gene; V was cut back by 0 bases and J by 7 bases. CDR3 nucleotide sequence: TGTGCCAGCAGCCAAGACCGGGACAGGGTTGAAGCTTTCTTT. Its protein product is CASSQDRDRVEAFF.